The 4 T cell receptor beta chains presented below share a single source sample, sequenced in a study of OX40 agonist ivuxolimab in advanced cancers. Sequencing used immunoSEQ multiplex PCR; TCRdb keeps in-frame clones, though not all of them. In the table there are under 90,000 clones, over 85% of which are singletons. The specimen comprised CD4+ or CD8+ T cells sorted from blood, sampled in a trial of the OX40 agonist ivuxolimab. Every receptor here comes from an adult with an advanced solid tumor such as melanoma, head and neck, liver or kidney cancer.

The table lists this clone with a few counts. This sequence joins TRBV10-1 and TRBJ1-1, with no clear D. The CDR3 is 13 amino acids. Trimming took 4 bases from V and 1 from J, leaving 7 bases between them. CDR1 WNHNN and CDR2 SYGVQD come from the germline V gene (reference sequence). CDR3 amino acids: CASSGSPNTEAFF. CDR3 DNA sequence: TGCGCCAGCAGTGGATCGCCGAACACTGAAGCTTTCTTT.

The chain is built from TRBV7-9 and TRBJ2-7; D is unresolved. This CDR3 has 12 residues. CDR1 and CDR2 (germline): SEHNR, FQNEAQ (reference sequence). V was shortened by 4 bases and J by 2 bases, with 6 bases between the two germline ends. The DNA for the CDR3 is TGTGCCAGCAGCTCTGGTGCCTACGAGCAGTACTTC. Translated: CASSSGAYEQYF.

In regard to this clone: Other DNA sequences within the sample encode an identical CDR3. The V call is TRBV4-2, the J call TRBJ2-1, with D tentatively TRBD2 (7 bases). V was clipped by 4 bases and J by 9 bases, with 25 bases between them. The CDR3 length is 17 residues. Per the germline V gene, CDR1 is LGHNA and CDR2 is YNFKEQ. The DNA for the CDR3 is TGTGCCAGCAGCCCCCAGGCGGGGGCCCAAGGGAAGGTTGAGCAGTTCTTC. It specifies CASSPQAGAQGKVEQFF.

This chain joins TRBV28 and TRBJ1-2; the D is unclear. The germline CDR1 and CDR2 sequences are MDHEN and SYDVKM. V lost 2 bases and J lost 4, with 11 bases in between. The CDR3 runs to 14 residues. CDR3 in DNA: TGTGCCAGCAGTTTAGGAGCGCATAGCTATGGCTACACCTTC. This gives the protein CASSLGAHSYGYTF.